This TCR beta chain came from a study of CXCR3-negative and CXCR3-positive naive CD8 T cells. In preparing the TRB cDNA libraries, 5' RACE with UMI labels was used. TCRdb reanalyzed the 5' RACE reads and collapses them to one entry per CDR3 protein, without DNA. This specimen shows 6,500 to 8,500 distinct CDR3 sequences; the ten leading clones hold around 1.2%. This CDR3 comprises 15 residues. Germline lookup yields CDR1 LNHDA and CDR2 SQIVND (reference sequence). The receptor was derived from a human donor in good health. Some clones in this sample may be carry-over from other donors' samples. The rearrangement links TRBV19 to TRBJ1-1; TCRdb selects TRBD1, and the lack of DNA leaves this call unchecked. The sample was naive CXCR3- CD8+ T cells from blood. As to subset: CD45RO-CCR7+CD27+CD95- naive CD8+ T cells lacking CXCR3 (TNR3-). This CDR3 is CASSHSGTVNTEAFF.